The 8 T cell receptor beta chains listed next were all sequenced from one sample in a study of identical twins. TCRdb re-called the 5' RACE reads through MiXCR, storing one row per CDR3 protein. The table records hundreds of thousands of distinct CDR3 sequences, around 24% of them present only once. The sample also formed part of further work on yellow fever vaccine responses in identical twins.

Sequenced sample: CD4+ T cells sorted from blood. The receptors were sampled from a young woman in good health.

In its sample, this clonotype was seen a few times. The rearrangement uses TRBV10-3 and TRBJ2-6; the match to TRBD1 covers 10 bases. Unmatched junction bases numbered 9, after V lost 7 bases and J lost 0 bases. The CDR3 is made up of 18 amino acids. Per the germline V gene, CDR1 is ENHRY and CDR2 is SYGVKD. Written as DNA, the CDR3 is TGTGCCATCAAGGCCGGGACAGGGGTATCCTCTGGGGCCAACGTCCTGACTTTC. The encoded protein is CAIKAGTGVSSGANVLTF.

This clonotype was found a few times. The chain links TRBV20-1 to TRBJ2-7; the D gene is possibly TRBD1 (6 bases). Trimming removed 5 bases at V and 4 bases at J, with 15 bases between. Germline V gene lookup returns CDR1 DFQATT and CDR2 SNEGSKA (reference sequence). CDR3 length: 13 amino acids. The CDR3 loop reads CSAPMDSSYEQYF. The DNA of the CDR3 is TGCAGTGCTCCGATGGACAGTTCGTACGAGCAGTACTTC.

This clonotype was seen a handful of times. V gene TRBV20-1 combines with J gene TRBJ2-5; unclear D gene. Germline V lookup: CDR1 DFQATT, CDR2 SNEGSKA (reference sequence). This CDR3 comprises 14 residues. The ends were cut back, 5 bases at V and 5 bases at J, with 18 bases in the middle. CDR3: CSAVEPVRTETQYF. CDR3 coding DNA: TGCAGTGCTGTAGAGCCGGTGAGGACGGAGACCCAGTACTTC.

The V call is TRBV5-1, the J call TRBJ1-5, with TRBD1 matching 7 bases. Per the germline V gene, CDR1 is SGHRS and CDR2 is YFSETQ. CDR3 length: 15 amino acids. V was clipped by 0 bases and J by 5 bases; unmatched bases: 5. The CDR3 region has the DNA TGCGCCAGCAGCTTGGAGGGACAGTACTATCAGCCCCAGCATTTT. It translates to CASSLEGQYYQPQHF. Supplemented by reference TRBV5-1 and TRBJ1-5, the full variable domain reads KAGVTQTPRYLIKTRGQQVTLSCSPISGHRSVSWYQQTPGQGLQFLFEYFSETQRNKGNFPGRFSGRQFSNSRSEMNVSTLELGDSALYLCASSLEGQYYQPQHFGDGTRLSIL.

This chain links TRBV5-6 with TRBJ2-4, with D possibly matching TRBD2 (5 bases). Germline V gene lookup returns CDR1 SGHDT and CDR2 YYEEEE. CDR3 size: 11 residues. Trimming left V 3 bases short and J 8 bases short, with 6 bases between. This CDR3 reads CASSWGDIQYF. CDR3 nucleotide sequence: TGTGCCAGCAGCTGGGGAGACATTCAGTACTTC.

The CDR3 sequence is CSVGTGSYEQYF. The CDR3 bases are TGCAGCGTTGGTACAGGGTCCTACGAGCAGTACTTC. The chain combines TRBV29-1 with TRBJ2-7; D is perhaps TRBD1 (6 bases). Germline-derived CDR1 and CDR2 are SQVTM and ANQGSEA. Trimming pared 4 bases from V and 1 base from J, leaving 8 bases between. The CDR3 covers 12 residues.

V is TRBV5-1 and J is TRBJ2-1; D ambiguous. The CDR3 runs 14 residues. In germline, CDR1 is SGHRS, CDR2 YFSETQ. V was pared by 3 bases and J by 9 bases, with 16 bases between. The CDR3 nucleotides are TGCGCCAGCAGCTCCTCCCCTGATGTAAGTGAGCAGTTCTTC. It yields the protein CASSSSPDVSEQFF.

The CDR3 nucleotides read TGTGCCAGCAGCTTAGTAGGCCCTAGCGGGGGAGCAGCCAAAAACATTCAGTACTTC. Its translation is CASSLVGPSGGAAKNIQYF. J is TRBJ2-4 and V is TRBV11-2, with 10 bases identical to TRBD2. The V segment lost 1 base and the J segment 0 bases; nucleotides outside the gene matches: 9. The germline V gene encodes CDR1 SGHAT and CDR2 FQNNGV. This CDR3 region has 19 residues.